The next 25 T cell receptor beta chains were all read from a single sample in a study of T cell responses to AZD1222 COVID-19 vaccine. Data came from immunoSEQ multiplex PCR; TCRdb stores just in-frame clones and leaves some out. In the table there are more than 65,000 clones, over 75% of which are singletons. Here the sequenced sample was peripheral blood, taken 28 days after the second AZD1222 dose. These receptors were collected from an adult who received the AZD1222 COVID-19 vaccine.

The chain uses TRBV28 and TRBJ1-2; D gene uncertain. The CDR3 runs to 14 residues. Germline V gene data show CDR1 as MDHEN and CDR2 as SYDVKM. The ends were cut back, 2 bases at V and 1 base at J, with 8 bases in the middle. The CDR3 loop is CASSLAGINYGYTF. The CDR3 nucleotides read TGTGCCAGCAGTTTAGCGGGAATTAACTATGGCTACACCTTC.

This sequence joins TRBV5-1 and TRBJ2-6, with D perhaps matching TRBD1 (6 bases). CDR3 length: 20 residues. Germline V gives CDR1 SGHRS, CDR2 YFSETQ. Trimming pared 3 bases from V and 0 bases from J, leaving 22 bases between. The DNA of the CDR3 is TGCGCCAGCAGCTCGACCGAAGGACAGACAGCGATCTCTGGGGCCAACGTCCTGACTTTC. Its translation: CASSSTEGQTAISGANVLTF.

This sequence joins TRBV4-3 and TRBJ1-3; tentative D call: TRBD1 (5 bases). The V and J ends lost 0 bases and 1 base respectively, with 7 bases between them. The CDR3 runs 15 residues. Germline loops: CDR1 LGHNA, CDR2 YSLEER. This chain's CDR3 is CASSQEGASGNTIYF. As DNA, the CDR3 is TGCGCCAGCAGCCAAGAAGGGGCTTCTGGAAACACCATATATTTT.

The chain carries TRBV11-2 and TRBJ1-5; TRBD1 agrees at 7 bases. There are 13 residues in the CDR3. CDR1 SGHAT and CDR2 FQNNGV come from the germline V gene. V shed 5 bases, J shed 4 bases, and the junction held 2 bases outside the gene matches. This CDR3 reads CASSQGENQPQHF. In DNA form, the CDR3 reads TGTGCCAGCAGCCAGGGGGAGAATCAGCCCCAGCATTTT.

The gene calls are TRBV10-3 and TRBJ2-5; no clear D. The CDR3 covers 13 residues. CDR1 and CDR2 from the germline V gene are ENHRY and SYGVKD. The ends were cut back, 2 bases at V and 1 base at J, with 5 bases in the middle. CDR3: CAISEGSQETQYF. Here the CDR3 DNA reads TGTGCCATCAGTGAGGGCAGCCAAGAGACCCAGTACTTC.

The J gene is TRBJ1-4, the V gene TRBV11-2; D is perhaps TRBD1 (6 bases). Deletions cut 4 bases from V and 3 bases from J, with 15 bases between. The CDR3 runs 16 residues. Germline assignment: CDR1 SGHAT and CDR2 FQNNGV. In nucleotides, the CDR3 is TGTGCCAGCAGCTCCTACTTGGGGGGCTCTAATGAAAAACTGTTTTTT. Translation gives CASSSYLGGSNEKLFF.

The chain is built from TRBV30 and TRBJ1-5; 11 bases fit TRBD1. CDR1 is GTSNPN, CDR2 SVGIG, per germline (reference sequence). The CDR3 runs 14 residues. V lost 0 bases, J lost 7 bases, and 2 bases stayed unmatched. The CDR3 coding sequence is TGTGCCTGGAGTGTGGGACAGGGGGAACAGCCCCAGCATTTT. Translation gives CAWSVGQGEQPQHF.

The V call is TRBV6-1, the J call TRBJ1-5; maybe TRBD1 (6 bases). Trimming removed 3 bases at V and 7 bases at J, with 13 bases between. The germline V gene encodes CDR1 MNHNS and CDR2 SASEGT. This CDR3 spans 14 amino acids. CDR3 sequence reads: CASSDRGLRQPQHF. The CDR3 DNA follows: TGTGCCAGCAGTGATCGGGGGCTCCGGCAGCCCCAGCATTTT.

The rearrangement links TRBV9 to TRBJ1-4; D is ambiguous. The CDR3 loop spans 15 amino acids. The ends were cut back, 0 bases at V and 0 bases at J, with 6 bases in the middle. CDR1 is SGDLS, CDR2 YYNGEE, per germline. The CDR3 sequence is CASSVGTATNEKLFF. The DNA of the CDR3 is TGTGCCAGCAGCGTAGGAACAGCAACTAATGAAAAACTGTTTTTT.

The rearrangement joins TRBV7-2 to TRBJ2-7; TRBD1 aligns across 10 bases. The CDR3 contains 14 residues. The ends lost 7 bases at V and 7 bases at J; junction bases unmatched: 10. Germline lookup yields CDR1 SGHTA and CDR2 FQGNSA. CDR3 DNA: TGTGCCAGCATGGGTTGGACAGGGGGGTCTGAGCAGTACTTC. As protein: CASMGWTGGSEQYF.

Judged by abundance, this clone is medium-sized. This rearrangement joins TRBV7-3 to TRBJ2-7, with 9 positions matching TRBD2. Germline CDR1 reads SGHTA; CDR2 reads FQGTGA. There are 14 residues in the CDR3. V was clipped by 5 bases and J by 8 bases; unmatched bases: 10. CDR3 amino acids: CASSANEASGKQYF. CDR3 nucleotide sequence: TGTGCCAGCAGCGCAAATGAGGCTAGCGGGAAGCAGTACTTC.

This chain uses TRBV28 with TRBJ2-1, with D possibly being TRBD1 (6 bases). The CDR3 contains 14 residues. Trimming took 3 bases from V and 9 from J, leaving 15 bases between them. Per germline, CDR1 MDHEN and CDR2 SYDVKM. The CDR3 DNA sequence: TGTGCCAGCAGTTTCTTGGGGACAAGGGGTGAGCAGTTCTTC. Protein sequence: CASSFLGTRGEQFF. Filled out from reference TRBV28 and TRBJ2-1, the complete variable domain reads DVKVTQSSRYLVKRTGEKVFLECVQDMDHENMFWYRQDPGLGLRLIYFSYDVKMKEKGDIPEGYSVSREKKERFSLILESASTNQTSMYLCASSFLGTRGEQFFGPGTRLTVL.

J is TRBJ1-5 and V is TRBV6-1; the match to TRBD1 covers 7 bases. The V and J ends lost 2 bases and 8 bases, in that order; junction bases with no gene match: 6. Germline loops: CDR1 MNHNS, CDR2 SASEGT. The CDR3 consists of 14 residues. The DNA for the CDR3 is TGTGCCAGCAGTGAACAGGGGGGTGCAAAGCCCCAGCATTTT. Its protein product is CASSEQGGAKPQHF.

The chain has TRBV6-6 and TRBJ2-2; 7 bases match TRBD1. Trimming removed 6 bases from V and 5 bases from J; junction bases left unmatched: 6. CDR1 and CDR2 (germline): MNHNY, SVGAGI (reference sequence). The CDR3 is 14 amino acids. The CDR3 protein is CASRRPGGTGELFF. CDR3 in DNA: TGTGCCAGCAGACGACCAGGGGGAACCGGGGAGCTGTTTTTT.

The chain has TRBV6-4 and TRBJ2-1, with a possible D match to TRBD2 (6 bases). Germline loops: CDR1 MRHNA, CDR2 SNTAGT. With 4 bases removed from V and 0 bases from J, the gap between germline ends came to 10 bases. The CDR3 is 15 residues long. The CDR3 sequence is CASSVDGSSYNEQFF. DNA for the CDR3: TGTGCCAGCAGTGTCGACGGGAGCTCCTACAATGAGCAGTTCTTC.

The chain uses TRBV11-3 and TRBJ2-7, with 8 bases matching TRBD1. Germline V CDR1 and CDR2: SGHNT, YENEEA. The CDR3 extends over 14 amino acids. V was clipped by 5 bases and J by 6 bases; unmatched bases: 9. The CDR3 spells CASSTGQDAGEQYF. CDR3 DNA sequence: TGTGCCAGCAGCACGGGACAGGATGCCGGCGAGCAGTACTTC.

This clone was seen just once. This chain uses TRBV7-2 with TRBJ2-7; 11 bases match TRBD2. V was clipped by 6 bases and J by 2 bases; unmatched bases: 12. The CDR3 is 17 residues long. Germline V CDR1 and CDR2: SGHTA, FQGNSA. The CDR3, as DNA: TGTGCCAGCAGTCAACTAGGTGGGACTAGCGGACCCTACGAGCAGTACTTC. This codes for CASSQLGGTSGPYEQYF.

The rearrangement uses TRBV13 and TRBJ1-3; TRBD1 agrees at 8 bases. Germline lookup yields CDR1 PRHDT and CDR2 FYEKMQ (reference sequence). Trimming removed 6 bases from V and 3 bases from J; junction bases left unmatched: 7. The CDR3 spans 15 residues. This chain's CDR3 is CASSLAGGFGNTIYF. The CDR3 coding sequence is TGTGCCAGCAGTCTGGCAGGGGGCTTTGGAAACACCATATATTTT.

The chain is built from TRBV28 and TRBJ1-2; D possibly corresponds to TRBD1 (6 bases). Germline CDR1 MDHEN, CDR2 SYDVKM. The CDR3 is 15 amino acids. Trimming took off 5 bases at V and 4 bases at J, with 17 bases between the two ends. The DNA of the CDR3 is TGTGCCAGCAGTCCCGTTGGGGGGCGCACCTATGGCTACACCTTC. Residues: CASSPVGGRTYGYTF.

This clone was counted a few times. The J gene is TRBJ1-1, the V gene TRBV28, with 10 bases matching TRBD1. Germline V gene sequence: CDR1 MDHEN, CDR2 SYDVKM. This CDR3 has 18 amino acids. The J segment lost 6 bases and the V segment lost 4 bases, leaving 17 bases of the junction unmatched. The CDR3 DNA sequence: TGTGCCAGCAGTTACGCGATTGGAGGGGGACAGGGGTTCGCTGAAGCTTTCTTT. As protein: CASSYAIGGGQGFAEAFF.

This clone was detected once. The chain uses TRBV19 and TRBJ1-1; perhaps TRBD1 as D (5 bases). The CDR3 consists of 14 residues. From germline, CDR1 is LNHDA and CDR2 SQIVND (reference sequence). V shed 10 bases and J shed 0 bases, with 15 bases lying between them. The CDR3 coding sequence is TGTGCCACAGATAGGGGTTTAATGAACACTGAAGCTTTCTTT. This gives the protein CATDRGLMNTEAFF.

The J gene is TRBJ1-1, the V gene TRBV6-5, with D hard to call. The CDR3 covers 15 residues. Germline V CDR1 and CDR2: MNHEY, SVGAGI. The V gene lost 0 bases and the J gene lost 1 base, with 9 bases spanning the gap. CDR3 in DNA: TGTGCCAGCAGTTACTCCGCCGCAGGGAACACTGAAGCTTTCTTT. Protein: CASSYSAAGNTEAFF.

This clone came up a few times. The genes are TRBV18 and TRBJ1-1; possibly TRBD1 for D (5 bases). The V gene's germline CDR1 is KGHSH and CDR2 LQKENI. The V end lost 3 bases, the J end lost 1 base, and 15 bases lay between the germline ends. CDR3 length equals 16 residues. CDR3: CASSPEAGGRNTEAFF. DNA for the CDR3: TGTGCCAGCTCACCCGAAGCGGGGGGACGGAACACTGAAGCTTTCTTT.

This chain connects TRBV3-1 (or the pseudogene TRBV3-2) to TRBJ2-5; TRBD1 might be the D (6 bases). Germline CDR1 and CDR2: LGHDT and YNNKEL (reference sequence). The ends were cut back, 4 bases at V and 0 bases at J, with 15 bases in the middle. The CDR3 totals 16 residues. CDR3 sequence reads: CASSPQTGAYQETQYF. The CDR3 DNA reads TGTGCCAGCAGCCCGCAGACAGGAGCCTACCAAGAGACCCAGTACTTC.

This chain uses TRBV7-9 with TRBJ2-2; 9 bases line up with TRBD2. The germline gives CDR1 SEHNR, CDR2 FQNEAQ (reference sequence). Trimming at V came to 2 bases and at J to 6 bases, leaving 10 bases not matched to a gene. CDR3 length equals 17 residues. The CDR3 loop reads CASSLKAGGPLAGELFF. The CDR3 DNA reads as TGTGCCAGCAGCTTAAAGGCGGGAGGGCCCCTCGCCGGGGAGCTGTTTTTT.